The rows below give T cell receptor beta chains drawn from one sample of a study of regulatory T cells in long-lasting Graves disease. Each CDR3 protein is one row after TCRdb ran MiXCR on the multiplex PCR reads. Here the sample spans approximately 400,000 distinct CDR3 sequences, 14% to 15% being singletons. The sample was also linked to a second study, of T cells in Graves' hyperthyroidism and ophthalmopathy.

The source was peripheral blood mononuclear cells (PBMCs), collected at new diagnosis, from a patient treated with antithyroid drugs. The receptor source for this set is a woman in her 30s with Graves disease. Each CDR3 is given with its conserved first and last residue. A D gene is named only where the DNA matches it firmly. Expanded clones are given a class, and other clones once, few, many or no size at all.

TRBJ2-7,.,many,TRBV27,TGTGCCAGCAGTTCTACGACTAGTAGGGCTGAGCAGTACTTC,CASSSTTSRAEQYF
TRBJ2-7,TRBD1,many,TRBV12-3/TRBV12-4,TGTGCCAGCAGCCCCGACAGGGGAGCCGAGCAGTACTTC,CASSPDRGAEQYF
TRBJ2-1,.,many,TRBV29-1,TGCAGCACCTGGGCGTTAGGCTTATACAATGAGCAGTTCTTC,CSTWALGLYNEQFF
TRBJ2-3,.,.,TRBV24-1,TGTGCCACCAGCCCCTTGGCGGGGAGGCAGTATTTT,CATSPLAGRQYF
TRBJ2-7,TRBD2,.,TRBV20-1,TGCAGTGCTAGCGGGAGGGCCTCTTACGGCGAGCAGTACTTC,CSASGRASYGEQYF
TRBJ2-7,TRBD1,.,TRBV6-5,TGTGCCAGCAGTTACTCGACAGGGTCGACTTACGAGCAGTACTTC,CASSYSTGSTYEQYF
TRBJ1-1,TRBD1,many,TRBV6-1,TGTGCCAGCAGGGACAGGGCCCTACAATATATAACTGAAGCTTTCTTT,CASRDRALQYITEAFF
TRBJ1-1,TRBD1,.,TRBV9,TGTGCCAGCAGCGGAGGGACAGGGGCCGCCGGGGCTTTCTTT,CASSGGTGAAGAFF
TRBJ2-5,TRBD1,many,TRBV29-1,TGCAGCGCTTCTGGTCAGGGGGCTGGGGAGACCCAGTACTTC,CSASGQGAGETQYF
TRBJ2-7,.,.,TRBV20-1,TGCAGTGCTAGAGATGGGCGAGTACCCTCCTACGAGCAGTACTTC,CSARDGRVPSYEQYF
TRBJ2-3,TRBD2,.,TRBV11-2,TGTGCCAGCAGCCCTTTTCCTAGCGGGAGTTATTATTTT,CASSPFPSGSYYF
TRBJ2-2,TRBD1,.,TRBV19,TGTGCCAGTAGGGAATGGACAGGGAGGAACACCGGGGAGCTGTTTTTT,CASREWTGRNTGELFF
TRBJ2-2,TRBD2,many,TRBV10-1,TGCGCCAGCAGCAAAGGGACTAGCGGGAGTGCGGACACCGGGGAGCTGTTTTTT,CASSKGTSGSADTGELFF
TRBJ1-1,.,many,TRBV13,TGTGCCAGCAGCCAAACAGTGAACACTGAAGCTTTCTTT,CASSQTVNTEAFF
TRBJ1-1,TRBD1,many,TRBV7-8,TGTGCCAGCAGCTTAGCGGGTCTCGGATCCCCACAGGGGGCATCGAACACTGAAGCTTTCTTT,CASSLAGLGSPQGASNTEAFF
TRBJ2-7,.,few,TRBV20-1,TGCAGTGCGCCCGCCGCGAGCTCCTACGAGCAGTACTTC,CSAPAASSYEQYF
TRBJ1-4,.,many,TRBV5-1,TGCGCCAGCAGCCTACTGGGACAAATCGCTGAAAAACTGTTTTTT,CASSLLGQIAEKLFF
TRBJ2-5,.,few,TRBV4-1,TGCGCCAGCAGTCTACCCCAGAATGAAGAGACCCAGTACTTC,CASSLPQNEETQYF
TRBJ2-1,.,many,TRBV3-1,TGTGCCAGCAGCCAAGTTGGGGGAGCCCCCCACAATGAGCAGTTCTTC,CASSQVGGAPHNEQFF
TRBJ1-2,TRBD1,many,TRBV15,TGTGCCACCAGCAAAGCCGGGACAGGATACTTGGGCTACACCTTC,CATSKAGTGYLGYTF
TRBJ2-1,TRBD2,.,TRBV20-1,TGCAGTGCTAGGTCCGAAGGGGCTAGCGGGAGTGCAAATGAGCAGTCCTTC,CSARSEGASGSANEQSF
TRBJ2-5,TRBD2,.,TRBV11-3,TGTGCCAGCAGCTGGAGGACAGGGACTAGCGGGAGGGCCTTCCGGGGAGAGACCCAGTACTTC,CASSWRTGTSGRAFRGETQYF
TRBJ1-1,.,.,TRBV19,TGTGCCAGTAGTATTCCCTCCAGGGGCGGGGGGGGGACTGAAGCTTTCTTT,CASSIPSRGGGGTEAFF
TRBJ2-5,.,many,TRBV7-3,TGTGCCAGCAGCTTAAAGGGGGGGAGATTTCACCAAGAGACCCAGTACTTC,CASSLKGGRFHQETQYF